What follows are 28 T cell receptor beta chains derived from one specimen sequenced in a study of neoadjuvant anti-PD-1 for oral cavity cancer. TCRdb's table, derived via immunoSEQ multiplex PCR, lists solely in-frame clones and lacks some. The repertoire holds about 15,000 clones, with less than 75% as singletons. The material was PBMCs, obtained before nivolumab (anti-PD-1) treatment. The receptors stem from a person between 40 and 85 years old with oral cavity squamous cell carcinoma.

The chain employs TRBV18 and TRBJ2-3; 8 bases are shared with TRBD2. This CDR3 is built from 14 residues. The germline V gene encodes CDR1 KGHSH and CDR2 LQKENI. Trimming took 6 bases from V and 4 from J; bases not matched to a gene: 6. For the CDR3, the DNA is TGTGCCAGCTCGTCGGGGGGGCAGGCAGATACGCAGTATTTT. It translates to CASSSGGQADTQYF.

The chain carries TRBV18 and TRBJ2-1, with TRBD2 identical over 7 bases. CDR1 is KGHSH, CDR2 LQKENI, per germline. Trimming cost V 2 bases and J 6 bases; bases outside gene matches: 4. The CDR3 sequence is 14 residues long. Written as DNA, the CDR3 is TGTGCCAGCTCACCAGGGGGAGGGCTCAATGAGCAGTTCTTC. As protein: CASSPGGGLNEQFF.

This clone was seen only a few times. The CDR3 nucleotides read TGTGCCAGCAGCCAATCGGCAGGGGGAAACACTGAAGCTTTCTTT. Its translation is CASSQSAGGNTEAFF. V and J are TRBV14 and TRBJ1-1, with 7 bases lining up with TRBD1. The germline CDR1 and CDR2 sequences are SGHDN and FVKESK. The CDR3 has 15 residues. J lost 2 bases, V lost 2 bases, and 5 bases had no gene match. Full variable domain (missing parts from reference TRBV14 and TRBJ1-1): EAGVTQFPSHSVIEKGQTVTLRCDPISGHDNLYWYRRVMGKEIKFLLHFVKESKQDESGMPNNRFLAERTGGTYSTLKVQPAELEDSGVYFCASSQSAGGNTEAFFGQGTRLTVV.

The chain links TRBV20-1 to TRBJ2-5; no definite D call. Germline V lookup: CDR1 DFQATT, CDR2 SNEGSKA (reference sequence). The CDR3 contains 11 residues. Trimming removed 6 bases from V and 2 bases from J, with 7 bases in between. CDR3 protein: CSAQPQETQYF. The DNA of the CDR3 is TGCAGTGCCCAACCACAAGAGACCCAGTACTTC.

CDR3 in amino acids: CSVMGGGALYTQYF. The DNA of the CDR3 is TGCAGCGTTATGGGCGGGGGGGCCCTGTATACGCAGTATTTT. The chain joins TRBV29-1 to TRBJ2-3; 9 positions agree with TRBD2. CDR1 is SQVTM, CDR2 ANQGSEA, per germline. The CDR3 has 14 amino acids. The junction had 10 bases not matched to a gene; V was cut back by 5 bases and J by 7 bases.

V gene TRBV27 combines with J gene TRBJ1-2, with 7 positions matching TRBD1. V lost 6 bases to trimming and J lost 0 bases; unmatched junction nucleotides: 1. The CDR3 is made up of 13 amino acids. From germline, CDR1 is MNHEY and CDR2 SMNVEV (reference sequence). The CDR3 DNA follows: TGTGCCAGCAGGGGGACAGCTAACTATGGCTACACCTTC. Translated, it gives CASRGTANYGYTF.

The V and J genes are TRBV7-2 and TRBJ2-3; D not certain. CDR3 length: 13 residues. In germline, CDR1 is SGHTA, CDR2 FQGNSA. The V end lost 5 bases, the J end lost 6 bases, and 12 bases lay between the germline ends. This CDR3 reads CASSPPQRDTQYF. CDR3 nucleotides: TGTGCCAGCAGCCCCCCCCAAAGGGATACGCAGTATTTT.

V gene TRBV7-6 combines with J gene TRBJ1-6; no clear D gene. The CDR3 has 12 residues. V lost 7 bases and J lost 8, with 9 bases in between. CDR1 is SGHVS and CDR2 is FNYEAQ in the germline V gene. The CDR3 DNA is TGTGCCAGCAAGGGTGGGGATTCACCCCTCCACTTT. Its translation is CASKGGDSPLHF.

V and J are TRBV6-1 and TRBJ1-2; possibly TRBD1 for D (5 bases). This CDR3 has 13 residues. V lost 1 base and J 6 bases, leaving 9 bases between the germline ends. Germline V gives CDR1 MNHNS, CDR2 SASEGT. The CDR3 DNA is TGTGCCAGCAGTGAAGAGCAGGGCGATGGCTACACCTTC. It encodes CASSEEQGDGYTF.

This clone was detected only a few times. The V call is TRBV7-2, the J call TRBJ2-1; 7 positions match TRBD2. The germline CDR1 and CDR2 sequences are SGHTA and FQGNSA. Losses at the gene ends were 0 bases for V and 5 bases for J; bases not matched to a gene: 1. CDR3 length: 14 residues. CDR3 protein: CASSLAGTNNEQFF. In DNA, the CDR3 is TGTGCCAGCAGCTTAGCGGGGACTAACAATGAGCAGTTCTTC. Using reference TRBV7-2 and TRBJ2-1 for the parts outside the CDR3, the full variable domain is GAGVSQSPSNKVTEKGKDVELRCDPISGHTALYWYRQSLGQGLEFLIYFQGNSAPDKSGLPSDRFSAERTGGSVSTLTIQRTQQEDSAVYLCASSLAGTNNEQFFGPGTRLTVL.

The chain carries TRBV2 and TRBJ2-1; TRBD1 matches 8 bases. The ends lost 6 bases at V and 7 bases at J; junction bases unmatched: 11. This CDR3 spans 15 amino acids. The germline gives CDR1 SNHLY, CDR2 FYNNEI. CDR3: CASSLNTGGVNEQFF. CDR3 nucleotide sequence: TGTGCCAGCAGCCTAAACACAGGGGGTGTGAATGAGCAGTTCTTC.

This clone was found a few times. V usage is TRBV5-1 and J usage is TRBJ1-6, with TRBD1 matching 7 bases. The ends lost 4 bases at V and 5 bases at J; junction bases unmatched: 9. This CDR3 comprises 16 residues. Germline-derived CDR1 and CDR2 are SGHRS and YFSETQ. CDR3 protein: CASSREGGGDNSPLHF. Here the CDR3 DNA reads TGCGCCAGCAGCCGGGAGGGAGGGGGCGATAATTCACCCCTCCACTTT. Variable domain in full (rest from reference TRBV5-1 and TRBJ1-6): KAGVTQTPRYLIKTRGQQVTLSCSPISGHRSVSWYQQTPGQGLQFLFEYFSETQRNKGNFPGRFSGRQFSNSRSEMNVSTLELGDSALYLCASSREGGGDNSPLHFGNGTRLTVT.

The V call is TRBV5-6, the J call TRBJ1-1, with 7 nucleotides matching TRBD1. Germline V gives CDR1 SGHDT, CDR2 YYEEEE. V shed 1 base, J shed 2 bases, and the junction held 5 bases outside the gene matches. This CDR3 comprises 15 residues. Here the CDR3 reads CASSLFNRGNTEAFF. The CDR3 nucleotides read TGTGCCAGCAGCTTGTTTAACAGGGGAAACACTGAAGCTTTCTTT. Complete variable domain (other parts from reference TRBV5-6 and TRBJ1-1): DAGVTQSPTHLIKTRGQQVTLRCSPKSGHDTVSWYQQALGQGPQFIFQYYEEEERQRGNFPDRFSGHQFPNYSSELNVNALLLGDSALYLCASSLFNRGNTEAFFGQGTRLTVV.

A few counts support this clone. V is TRBV9 and J is TRBJ2-1; tentative D call: TRBD1 (6 bases). V was trimmed by 0 bases and J by 0 bases, leaving 7 bases between them. The CDR3 has 15 amino acids. Germline V gene data show CDR1 as SGDLS and CDR2 as YYNGEE. CDR3 loop: CASSVADSSYNEQFF. CDR3 bases: TGTGCCAGCAGCGTAGCGGACAGCTCCTACAATGAGCAGTTCTTC. The full variable domain, its missing parts supplied by reference TRBV9 and TRBJ2-1, is DSGVTQTPKHLITATGQRVTLRCSPRSGDLSVYWYQQSLDQGLQFLIQYYNGEERAKGNILERFSAQQFPDLHSELNLSSLELGDSALYFCASSVADSSYNEQFFGPGTRLTVL.

This chain joins TRBV7-8 and TRBJ2-3, with 12 bases lining up with TRBD2. The germline V gene has CDR1 SGHVS and CDR2 FQNEAQ. J gave up 6 bases and V 4 bases, and 5 bases lay outside the gene matches. The CDR3 is made up of 15 amino acids. CDR3 nucleotides: TGTGCCAGCAGCTCTAGCGGGGGGGGAGGGGATACGCAGTATTTT. Protein product: CASSSSGGGGDTQYF.

CDR3 loop: CASSLGGGLNQPQHF. The CDR3 region has the DNA TGTGCCAGCAGCTTAGGAGGAGGGCTCAATCAGCCCCAGCATTTT. The genes are TRBV5-6 and TRBJ1-5; D gene ambiguous. From germline, CDR1 is SGHDT and CDR2 YYEEEE. The length of the CDR3 is 15 residues. V lost 2 bases and J 3 bases, leaving 12 bases between the germline ends.

V gene TRBV18 combines with J gene TRBJ2-3; D ambiguous. The ends were cut back, 5 bases at V and 0 bases at J, with 12 bases in the middle. The germline V gene has CDR1 KGHSH and CDR2 LQKENI. This CDR3 spans 15 amino acids. Here the CDR3 DNA reads TGTGCCAGCTCAGAGAACGGCCTAAGCACAGATACGCAGTATTTT. Translating it yields CASSENGLSTDTQYF.

The chain joins TRBV20-1 to TRBJ1-1, with D hard to call. Trimming left V 6 bases short and J 11 bases short, with 13 bases between. The germline V gene has CDR1 DFQATT and CDR2 SNEGSKA (reference sequence). The CDR3 length is 10 residues. DNA for the CDR3: TGCAGTGCATACATGGCGGGGGCTTTCTTT. Residues: CSAYMAGAFF.

The chain is built from TRBV13 and TRBJ1-2; 8 positions match TRBD1. Germline CDR1 is PRHDT and CDR2 is FYEKMQ (reference sequence). The CDR3 runs to 14 residues. The junction had 10 bases not matched to a gene; V was cut back by 5 bases and J by 8 bases. The CDR3 nucleotides read TGTGCCAGCAGCGCCTCACACAGGGACAGGGGCTACACCTTC. Its translation: CASSASHRDRGYTF.

The CDR3 nucleotides read TGTGCCAGCAGCCTTCCGCGCCTAGCGGGGGTCTCCTACGAGCAGTACTTC. Translation gives CASSLPRLAGVSYEQYF. The rearrangement links TRBV5-6 to TRBJ2-7; 10 bases map to TRBD2. CDR1 SGHDT and CDR2 YYEEEE come from the germline V gene. The CDR3 runs 17 residues. V was pared by 4 bases and J by 0 bases, with 10 bases of the junction left unmatched. Together with reference TRBV5-6 and TRBJ2-7, the CDR3 gives the full variable domain: DAGVTQSPTHLIKTRGQQVTLRCSPKSGHDTVSWYQQALGQGPQFIFQYYEEEERQRGNFPDRFSGHQFPNYSSELNVNALLLGDSALYLCASSLPRLAGVSYEQYFGPGTRLTVT.

The chain joins TRBV7-9 to TRBJ1-2, with unresolved D. The length of the CDR3 is 13 residues. Germline CDR1 SEHNR, CDR2 FQNEAQ (reference sequence). Trimming removed 4 bases at V and 8 bases at J, with 14 bases between. DNA for the CDR3: TGTGCCAGCAGCTGGGTTTCGGCGGGGGGCTACACCTTC. Translation: CASSWVSAGGYTF.

The chain has TRBV28 and TRBJ1-4; D remains unclear. The V gene lost 0 bases and the J gene lost 8 bases, with 19 bases spanning the gap. The CDR3 consists of 17 residues. Germline V gives CDR1 MDHEN, CDR2 SYDVKM. The CDR3, as DNA: TGTGCCAGCAGTTTATGGAGCCGGGAATTAAGCGAAGAAAAACTGTTTTTT. Its translation: CASSLWSRELSEEKLFF.

This clone appeared a few times. J is TRBJ1-3 and V is TRBV14; D gene ambiguous. Germline V gene data show CDR1 as SGHDN and CDR2 as FVKESK. V was clipped by 1 base and J by 0 bases, with 7 bases between them. CDR3 length: 15 residues. The CDR3 DNA is TGTGCCAGCAGCCAAGCGGCGTTCTCTGGAAACACCATATATTTT. This codes for CASSQAAFSGNTIYF.

The chain links TRBV6-6 to TRBJ1-2, with D possibly being TRBD1 (6 bases). Trimming shortened V by 6 bases and J by 3 bases, and 14 bases separated the two germline ends. This CDR3 is 14 amino acids long. Germline lookup yields CDR1 MNHNY and CDR2 SVGAGI (reference sequence). The CDR3 loop reads CASSTGSTYYGYTF. Written as DNA, the CDR3 is TGTGCCAGCAGCACAGGGTCTACTTACTATGGCTACACCTTC.

The genes are TRBV18 and TRBJ1-2; 8 bases fit TRBD1. CDR1 and CDR2 (germline): KGHSH, LQKENI. Trimming cost V 3 bases and J 8 bases; bases outside gene matches: 8. This CDR3 has 14 residues. CDR3 bases: TGTGCCAGCTCACCCAACACAGGGGGTCGGGGCTACACCTTC. Translating it yields CASSPNTGGRGYTF.

The chain is built from TRBV2 and TRBJ1-4; 7 bases align to TRBD1. The CDR3 length is 17 residues. The germline CDR1 and CDR2 sequences are SNHLY and FYNNEI. J was trimmed by 0 bases and V by 4 bases; bases with no gene match: 8. The CDR3 bases are TGTGCCAGCAGTGGGGACAGCGAGTTTGCAACTAATGAAAAACTGTTTTTT. Translated, it gives CASSGDSEFATNEKLFF. The full variable domain, with the rest looked up from reference TRBV2 and TRBJ1-4, is EPEVTQTPSHQVTQMGQEVILRCVPISNHLYFYWYRQILGQKVEFLVSFYNNEISEKSEIFDDQFSVERPDGSNFTLKIRSTKLEDSAMYFCASSGDSEFATNEKLFFGSGTQLSVL.

The CDR3 DNA reads as TGCGCCAGCAGCGTTGAGGGATCTACGCAGTATTTT. It encodes CASSVEGSTQYF. The chain uses TRBV5-1 and TRBJ2-3; D is possibly TRBD2 (5 bases). Germline lookup yields CDR1 SGHRS and CDR2 YFSETQ. V was clipped by 4 bases and J by 8 bases, with 11 bases between them. The CDR3 extends over 12 amino acids.

Note on this clone: Other DNA sequences in this sample translate to the same CDR3. V usage is TRBV6-1 and J usage is TRBJ1-1; the D is unclear. The germline V and J ends were trimmed by 8 bases and 3 bases, with 13 bases remaining between them. Germline loops: CDR1 MNHNS, CDR2 SASEGT. The CDR3 spans 13 residues. In nucleotides, the CDR3 is TGTGCCAGCTCTCGGGTGTGGGACACTGAAGCTTTCTTT. Translating it yields CASSRVWDTEAFF.